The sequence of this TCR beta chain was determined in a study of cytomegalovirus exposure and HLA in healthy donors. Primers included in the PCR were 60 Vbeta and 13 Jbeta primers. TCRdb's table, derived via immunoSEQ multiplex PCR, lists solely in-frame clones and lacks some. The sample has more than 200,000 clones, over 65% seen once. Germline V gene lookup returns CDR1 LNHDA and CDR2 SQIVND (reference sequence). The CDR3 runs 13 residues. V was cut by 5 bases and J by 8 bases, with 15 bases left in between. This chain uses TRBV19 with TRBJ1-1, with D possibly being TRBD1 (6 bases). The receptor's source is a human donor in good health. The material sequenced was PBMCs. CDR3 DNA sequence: TGTGCCAGTAGTTCCGAGGGGGTCAGGGAAGCTTTCTTT. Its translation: CASSSEGVREAFF.